One sample yielded the 20 T cell receptor beta chains listed below, sequenced in a study of OX40 agonist ivuxolimab in advanced cancers. Clones were sequenced by immunoSEQ multiplex PCR, and TCRdb holds only the in-frame ones, with some missing. The sample records 70,000 to 80,000 clones, approximately 86% being singletons. Material: CD4+ or CD8+ T cells sorted from blood, obtained in a trial of the OX40 agonist ivuxolimab. The receptor source for this set is an adult with an advanced solid tumor such as melanoma, head and neck, liver or kidney cancer.

The chain carries TRBV9 and TRBJ1-6; a possible D gene is TRBD1 (5 bases). CDR1 is SGDLS, CDR2 YYNGEE, per germline. This CDR3 contains 14 residues. V was clipped by 4 bases and J by 5 bases, with 10 bases between them. CDR3 nucleotides: TGTGCCAGCAGCTCAGGGTCACATAATTCACCCCTCCACTTT. Residues: CASSSGSHNSPLHF.

This chain links TRBV5-1 with TRBJ1-2, with D maybe TRBD1 (5 bases). CDR3 length equals 14 residues. Germline-derived CDR1 and CDR2 are SGHRS and YFSETQ. Trimming stripped 4 bases from V and 8 bases from J, with 18 bases between. The CDR3 nucleotides read TGCGCCAGCAGCGATGCGCAGGGTTTTGGAGGCTACACCTTC. This encodes CASSDAQGFGGYTF.

The chain uses TRBV2 and TRBJ1-5; 7 bases match TRBD1. Germline assignment: CDR1 SNHLY and CDR2 FYNNEI. With 8 bases clipped from V and 4 bases from J, the junction kept 8 bases outside the gene matches. The CDR3 contains 14 residues. CDR3 bases: TGTGCCAGCGGGGCCAGGGGGGGGAATCAGCCCCAGCATTTT. Translated: CASGARGGNQPQHF.

The chain uses TRBV18 and TRBJ2-5; possibly TRBD2 for D (5 bases). CDR1 is KGHSH and CDR2 is LQKENI in the germline V gene. Trimming removed 0 bases at V and 2 bases at J, with 10 bases between. CDR3 length equals 15 residues. CDR3: CASSPPTNFQETQYF. CDR3 in DNA: TGTGCCAGCTCACCACCGACTAACTTTCAAGAGACCCAGTACTTC.

This clone has only one observation. The rearrangement joins TRBV6-1 to TRBJ2-7; 14 bases are a match to TRBD2. The CDR3 has 14 residues. Per the germline V gene, CDR1 is MNHNS and CDR2 is SASEGT. V lost 6 bases, J lost 4 bases, and 2 bases stayed unmatched. Written as DNA, the CDR3 is TGTGCCAGCAGACGACTAGCGGGAGGGTACGAGCAGTACTTC. Its protein is CASRRLAGGYEQYF.

The chain joins TRBV10-3 to TRBJ2-7; 12 bases are a match to TRBD2. Germline V gene data show CDR1 as ENHRY and CDR2 as SYGVKD. There are 15 residues in the CDR3. The V gene end was trimmed by 6 bases and the J gene end by 5 bases; junction bases not matched to a gene: 8. CDR3 loop: CAIRRLAGEKNEQYF. CDR3 DNA: TGTGCCATCAGGCGACTAGCGGGAGAAAAAAACGAGCAGTACTTC.

J is TRBJ2-3 and V is TRBV7-5; TRBD1 is taken as the D call from the table, unchecked against the DNA. TRBV7-5 is a listed pseudogene. This CDR3 spans 12 amino acids. CDR3: CASSSRTGGLYF. CDR3 in DNA: TGTGCCAGCAGCTCGCGGACAGGTGGATTGTATTTT.

This clone was recorded many times. J is TRBJ2-7 and V is TRBV7-6, with D perhaps matching TRBD1 (5 bases). Germline CDR1 and CDR2: SGHVS and FNYEAQ. V lost 1 base and J 6 bases, leaving 10 bases between the germline ends. The CDR3 runs 13 residues. CDR3 DNA: TGTGCCAGCAGCTTAGAACTTCAGGGCGAGCAGTACTTC. Translated, it gives CASSLELQGEQYF.

The chain is built from TRBV7-2 and TRBJ1-4; 8 positions match TRBD1. The CDR3 consists of 16 residues. Germline V gene data show CDR1 as SGHTA and CDR2 as FQGNSA. The V segment lost 5 bases and the J segment 5 bases; nucleotides outside the gene matches: 10. CDR3 in amino acids: CASSQYVGTGNEKLFF. The CDR3, as DNA: TGTGCCAGCAGCCAATACGTTGGGACAGGCAATGAAAAACTGTTTTTT.

The V call is TRBV11-2, the J call TRBJ1-1; 8 bases line up with TRBD1. The germline V gene encodes CDR1 SGHAT and CDR2 FQNNGV. This CDR3 is 18 amino acids long. V shed 1 base, J shed 5 bases, and the junction held 15 bases outside the gene matches. The CDR3 is CASSLVFQGAHSSTEAFF. DNA of the CDR3: TGTGCCAGCAGCTTAGTCTTTCAGGGGGCGCACTCTAGTACTGAAGCTTTCTTT.

This clone turned up a few times. The V and J genes are TRBV28 and TRBJ2-2; D possibly corresponds to TRBD1 (6 bases). The germline V gene encodes CDR1 MDHEN and CDR2 SYDVKM. There are 15 residues in the CDR3. Trimming stripped 7 bases from V and 1 base from J, with 13 bases between. The CDR3, as DNA: TGTGCCAGCACCTACCGAGGGGGGAACACCGGGGAGCTGTTTTTT. It translates to CASTYRGGNTGELFF.

The rearrangement joins TRBV5-4 to TRBJ2-2; 13 bases are a match to TRBD2. The CDR3 contains 17 residues. V gave up 4 bases and J gave up 0 bases; unmatched junction bases: 3. Looked up from germline, CDR1 is SGHNT and CDR2 is YYREEE (reference sequence). CDR3 sequence reads: CASSLGLAGANTGELFF. Here the CDR3 DNA reads TGTGCCAGCAGCCTCGGACTAGCGGGGGCGAACACCGGGGAGCTGTTTTTT.

The chain joins TRBV7-2 to TRBJ2-5, with D unclear. Trimming took off 1 base at V and 3 bases at J, with 18 bases between the two ends. The V gene's germline CDR1 is SGHTA and CDR2 FQGNSA. The CDR3 runs to 17 residues. The CDR3 DNA sequence: TGTGCCAGCAGCTTAGTAGGTCGGGCGAGTAGGGAAGAGACCCAGTACTTC. This sequence encodes CASSLVGRASREETQYF.

The rearrangement links TRBV27 to TRBJ2-2; tentatively, D is TRBD2 (5 bases). CDR1 and CDR2 from the germline V gene are MNHEY and SMNVEV (reference sequence). The V gene lost 6 bases and the J gene lost 5 bases, with 10 bases spanning the gap. The CDR3 is made up of 13 amino acids. The CDR3 is CASRISVTGELFF. CDR3 DNA: TGTGCCAGCAGGATTAGCGTAACCGGGGAGCTGTTTTTT.

The chain combines TRBV15 with TRBJ2-5; D might be TRBD1 or TRBD2, each matching 6 bases. The V and J ends lost 2 bases and 4 bases respectively, with 14 bases between them. The CDR3 sequence is 15 residues long. The germline V gene encodes CDR1 LNHNV and CDR2 YYDKDF (reference sequence). DNA for the CDR3: TGTGCCACCAGCAGATTAACGGGGGCGCGAGAGACCCAGTACTTC. Its translation is CATSRLTGARETQYF.

This chain uses TRBV5-5 with TRBJ2-7, with D maybe TRBD1 (5 bases). Per the germline V gene, CDR1 is SGHKS and CDR2 is YYEKEE (reference sequence). The CDR3 sequence is 14 residues long. V lost 1 base to trimming and J lost 0 bases, with 8 bases between them. The CDR3 nucleotides are TGTGCCAGCAGCTTGACAGGAAACTCCTACGAGCAGTACTTC. Translation gives CASSLTGNSYEQYF.

As for this clone: Other DNA sequences in this specimen translate into the identical CDR3. The chain joins TRBV27 to TRBJ2-5; 15 bases line up with TRBD2. V lost 3 bases and J lost 5; bases outside the gene matches: 4. This CDR3 contains 16 residues. Germline CDR1 reads MNHEY; CDR2 reads SMNVEV (reference sequence). The CDR3 DNA reads as TGTGCCAGCAGTTTTGGGACTAGCGGGGGGCGGGAGACCCAGTACTTC. Translation gives CASSFGTSGGRETQYF.

This chain uses TRBV7-7 with TRBJ2-2, with 9 bases matching TRBD1. V lost 6 bases to trimming and J lost 7 bases; unmatched junction nucleotides: 6. The V gene's germline CDR1 is SSHAT and CDR2 FNYEAQ (reference sequence). CDR3 length: 14 residues. The CDR3 DNA sequence: TGTGCCAGCAGAAAACAGGGGGCAGGCGGGGAGCTGTTTTTT. Translation gives CASRKQGAGGELFF.

The chain recombines TRBV28 with TRBJ1-1; possible D gene TRBD1, 6 bases. The ends were cut back, 5 bases at V and 4 bases at J, with 17 bases in the middle. The CDR3 has 15 amino acids. In germline, CDR1 is MDHEN, CDR2 SYDVKM. CDR3 sequence (DNA): TGTGCCAGCAGTACGTCAGGGGTTTGGAGCACTGAAGCTTTCTTT. Residues: CASSTSGVWSTEAFF.

This clone was seen a few times. J is TRBJ1-1 and V is TRBV27; D gene unclear. Germline assignment: CDR1 MNHEY and CDR2 SMNVEV (reference sequence). V was cut by 2 bases and J by 1 base, with 5 bases left in between. CDR3 length: 13 residues. The CDR3 DNA reads as TGTGCCAGCAGTTTAGGTAGGAACACTGAAGCTTTCTTT. It yields the protein CASSLGRNTEAFF.